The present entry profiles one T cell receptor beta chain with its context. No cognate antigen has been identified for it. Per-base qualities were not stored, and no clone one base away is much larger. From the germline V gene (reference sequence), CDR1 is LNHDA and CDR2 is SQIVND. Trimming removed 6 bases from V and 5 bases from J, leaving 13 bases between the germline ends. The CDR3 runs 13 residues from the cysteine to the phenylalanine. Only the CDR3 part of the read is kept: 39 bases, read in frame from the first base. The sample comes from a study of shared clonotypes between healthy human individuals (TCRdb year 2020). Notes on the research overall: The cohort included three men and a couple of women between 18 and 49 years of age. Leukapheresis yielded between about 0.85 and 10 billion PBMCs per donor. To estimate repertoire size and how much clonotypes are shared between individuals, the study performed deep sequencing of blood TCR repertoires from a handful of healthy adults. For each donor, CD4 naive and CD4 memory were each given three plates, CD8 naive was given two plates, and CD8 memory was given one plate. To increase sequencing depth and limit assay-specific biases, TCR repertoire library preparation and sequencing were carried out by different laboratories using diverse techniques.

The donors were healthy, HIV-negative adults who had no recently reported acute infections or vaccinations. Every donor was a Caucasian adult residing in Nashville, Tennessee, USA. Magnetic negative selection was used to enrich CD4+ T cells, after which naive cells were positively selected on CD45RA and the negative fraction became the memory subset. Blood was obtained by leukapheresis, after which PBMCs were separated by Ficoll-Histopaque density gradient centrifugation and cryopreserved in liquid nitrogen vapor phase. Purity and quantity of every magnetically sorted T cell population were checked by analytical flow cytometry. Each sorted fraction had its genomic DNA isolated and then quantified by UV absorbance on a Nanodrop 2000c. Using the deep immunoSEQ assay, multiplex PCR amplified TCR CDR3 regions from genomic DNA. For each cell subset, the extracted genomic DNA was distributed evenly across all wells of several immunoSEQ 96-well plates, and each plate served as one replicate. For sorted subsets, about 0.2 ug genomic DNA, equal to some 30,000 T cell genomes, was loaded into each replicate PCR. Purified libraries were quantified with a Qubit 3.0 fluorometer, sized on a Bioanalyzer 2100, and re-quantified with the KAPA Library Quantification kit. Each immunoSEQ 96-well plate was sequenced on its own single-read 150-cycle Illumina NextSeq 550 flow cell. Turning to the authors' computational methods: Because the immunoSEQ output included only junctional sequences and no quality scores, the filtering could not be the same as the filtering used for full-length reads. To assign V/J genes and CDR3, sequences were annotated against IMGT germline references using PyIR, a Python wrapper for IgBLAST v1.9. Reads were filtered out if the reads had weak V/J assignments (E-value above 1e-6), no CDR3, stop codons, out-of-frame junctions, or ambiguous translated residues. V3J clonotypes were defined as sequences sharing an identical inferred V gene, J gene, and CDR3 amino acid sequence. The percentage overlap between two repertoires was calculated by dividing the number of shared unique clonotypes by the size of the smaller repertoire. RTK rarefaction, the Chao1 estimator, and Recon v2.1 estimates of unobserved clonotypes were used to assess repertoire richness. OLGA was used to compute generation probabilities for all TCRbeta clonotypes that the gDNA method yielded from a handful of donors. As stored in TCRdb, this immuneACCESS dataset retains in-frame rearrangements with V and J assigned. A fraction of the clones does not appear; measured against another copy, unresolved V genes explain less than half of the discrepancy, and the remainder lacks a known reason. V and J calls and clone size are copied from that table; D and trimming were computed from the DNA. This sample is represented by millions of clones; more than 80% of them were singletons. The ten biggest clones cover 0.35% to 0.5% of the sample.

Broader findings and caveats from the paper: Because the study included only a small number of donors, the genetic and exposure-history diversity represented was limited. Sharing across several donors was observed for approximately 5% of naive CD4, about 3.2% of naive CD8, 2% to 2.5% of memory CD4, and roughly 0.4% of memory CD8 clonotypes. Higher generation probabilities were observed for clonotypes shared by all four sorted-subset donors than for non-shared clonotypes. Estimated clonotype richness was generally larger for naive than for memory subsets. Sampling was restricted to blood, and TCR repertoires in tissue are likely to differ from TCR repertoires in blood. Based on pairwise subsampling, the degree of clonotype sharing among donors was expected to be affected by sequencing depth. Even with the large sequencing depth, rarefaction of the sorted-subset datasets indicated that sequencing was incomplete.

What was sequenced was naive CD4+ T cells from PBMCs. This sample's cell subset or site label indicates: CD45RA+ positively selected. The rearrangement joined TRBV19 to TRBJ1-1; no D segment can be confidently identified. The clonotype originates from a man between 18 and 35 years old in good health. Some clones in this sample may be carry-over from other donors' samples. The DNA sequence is TGTGCCAGTAGGGGTCCCCGAGGGACTGAAGCTTTCTTT. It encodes CASRGPRGTEAFF.